These 28 T cell receptor beta chains were sequenced from one sample in a study of breast tumors, draining lymph nodes, adjacent tissues. MiXCR was run by TCRdb on the multiplex PCR reads, yielding one entry per CDR3 protein. Here the sample spans about 200,000 distinct CDR3 sequences, approximately 30% being singletons. The lymph nodes were axillary draining lymph nodes from breast cancer patients. The sample was axillary lymph node tissue. These receptors came from a female donor with breast cancer. Some clones in this sample may be carry-over from other donors' samples.

The gene calls are TRBV2 and TRBJ2-7; possible D gene TRBD1, 6 bases. Trimming removed 7 bases from V and 7 bases from J, with 17 bases in between. CDR1 is SNHLY and CDR2 is FYNNEI in the germline V gene. CDR3 size: 13 residues. The CDR3 is CASTRDIPREQYF. The CDR3 bases are TGTGCCAGCACTCGGGACATCCCTCGTGAGCAGTACTTC.

This clonotype was counted between two and nine times. This sequence joins TRBV14 and TRBJ2-1; TRBD2 agrees at 10 bases. V lost 8 bases and J lost 7; bases outside the gene matches: 17. The CDR3 loop spans 17 amino acids. Germline values: CDR1 SGHDN, CDR2 FVKESK. CDR3 in DNA: TGTGCCAGCTCACCCCGGGGGCTAGCGGGAGTTATGAATGAGCAGTTCTTC. The encoded protein is CASSPRGLAGVMNEQFF.

In its sample, this clonotype was seen many times. V usage is TRBV20-1 and J usage is TRBJ2-3; TRBD2 matches at 8 bases. Germline-derived CDR1 and CDR2 are DFQATT and SNEGSKA (reference sequence). Trimming cost V 4 bases and J 0 bases; bases outside gene matches: 6. The CDR3 extends over 15 amino acids. In DNA, the CDR3 is TGCAGTGCTATTGGGACTAGAGGGAGCACAGATACGCAGTATTTT. Protein sequence: CSAIGTRGSTDTQYF.

This sequence joins TRBV29-1 and TRBJ1-2, with 11 bases matching TRBD1. CDR3 length: 13 residues. CDR1 and CDR2 (germline): SQVTM, ANQGSEA. The V segment lost 5 bases and the J segment 3 bases; nucleotides outside the gene matches: 2. This chain's CDR3 is CSVWTGGYYGYTF. Written as DNA, the CDR3 is TGCAGCGTTTGGACAGGGGGCTACTATGGCTACACCTTC.

In this sample, this clonotype turned up once. The chain recombines TRBV19 with TRBJ1-4; 9 bases align to TRBD1. V shed 6 bases and J 5 bases; nucleotides not matched to a gene: 7. The germline V gene encodes CDR1 LNHDA and CDR2 SQIVND (reference sequence). CDR3 length: 15 residues. The CDR3 DNA reads TGTGCCAGTAGGAAGCCGGGACAGGGAAATGAAAAACTGTTTTTT. Translation: CASRKPGQGNEKLFF.

This clonotype was seen repeatedly, ten times or more. This chain uses TRBV12-3 or TRBV12-4 with TRBJ2-1, with D perhaps TRBD1 (6 bases). The CDR3 covers 15 residues. V lost 6 bases to trimming and J lost 4 bases, with 16 bases between them. The CDR3 DNA reads TGTGCCAGCAGCCCCAGGGGAACGGCATACAATGAGCAGTTCTTC. This encodes CASSPRGTAYNEQFF.

The CDR3 region has the DNA TGCGCCAGCAGCCGACAGACAACTAATGGGGAGCTTAGCAATCAGCCCCAGCATTTT. It translates to CASSRQTTNGELSNQPQHF. This chain links TRBV4-1 with TRBJ1-5, with D maybe TRBD1 (5 bases). The CDR3 consists of 19 residues. Trimming left V 4 bases short and J 0 bases short, with 22 bases between. The germline CDR1 and CDR2 sequences are MGHRA and YSYEKL.

Of note for this clonotype: The junction departs from germline at one end; a sequencing error may be responsible. The CDR3 reads CASPPRQSRANEQFF. The CDR3 DNA reads as TGTGCCAGCCCACCAAGACAGTCCCGCGCCAATGAGCAGTTCTTC. The gene calls are TRBV18 and TRBJ2-1; tentative D call: TRBD1 (5 bases). CDR3 size: 15 residues. The germline V gene has CDR1 KGHSH and CDR2 LQKENI.

This clonotype has a count of ten or more. This chain joins TRBV5-8 and TRBJ2-5, with unresolved D. CDR1 is SGHTS and CDR2 is YDEGEE in the germline V gene. V was pared by 4 bases and J by 2 bases, with 9 bases between. The CDR3 is 13 residues long. CDR3 residues: CASSRDVQETQYF. The CDR3 DNA sequence: TGTGCCAGCAGCAGGGATGTGCAAGAGACCCAGTACTTC.

As for this clonotype: An end of the junction differs from the germline gene, which may be a read error. The chain links TRBV15 to TRBJ2-3, with TRBD2 matching 13 bases. The CDR3 extends over 17 amino acids. The germline V gene encodes CDR1 LNHNV and CDR2 YYDKDF (reference sequence). For the CDR3, the DNA is TGTACCACCAGCTCGTGGGGGACTAGCGGGATGGTAGATACGCGGTATTTT. Translated: CTTSSWGTSGMVDTRYF.

There are a few counts of this clonotype. The chain links TRBV12-3 or TRBV12-4 to TRBJ2-5, with unresolved D. The length of the CDR3 is 12 residues. Trimming shortened V by 8 bases and J by 3 bases, and 10 bases separated the two germline ends. The CDR3 spells CASFCPEETQYF. CDR3 DNA sequence: TGTGCCAGCTTCTGCCCCGAAGAGACCCAGTACTTC.

On this clonotype itself: A clone one base away is much larger, so this may be a read error. The V call is TRBV6-1, the J call TRBJ2-7; perhaps TRBD2 as D (6 bases). Germline V gene sequence: CDR1 MNHNS, CDR2 SASEGT. The CDR3 is 14 amino acids. The V end was cut by 5 bases, the J end by 0 bases, with 11 bases between. In DNA, the CDR3 is TGTGCCAGCAGTCATGAGCGGGCCTCCTACGAGCAGTACTTC. Translating it yields CASSHERASYEQYF.

As regards this clonotype: This may stem from a read error, because a much larger clone lies one nucleotide away. This sequence joins TRBV6-1 and TRBJ2-7; D might be TRBD1 (5 bases). V lost 5 bases and J lost 2, with 19 bases in between. The CDR3 spans 16 residues. Germline lookup yields CDR1 MNHNS and CDR2 SASEGT. Here the CDR3 DNA reads TGTGCCAGCAGTCCCGAAGGTACAGGTGGCACCTACGAGCAGTACTTC. Residues: CASSPEGTGGTYEQYF.

Note on this clonotype: This could be a read error, since a much larger clone is one nucleotide away. The chain joins TRBV6-2 or TRBV6-3 to TRBJ2-7; the D gene is possibly TRBD2 (5 bases). The CDR3 consists of 15 residues. With 4 bases removed from V and 8 bases from J, the gap between germline ends came to 21 bases. Germline V gives CDR1 MNHEY, CDR2 SVGEGT. The CDR3 reads CASSSPEGGLYKQYF. For the CDR3, the DNA is TGTGCCAGCAGTTCCCCCGAGGGCGGACTGTACAAGCAGTACTTC.

This clonotype was found many times. In DNA, the CDR3 is TGCAGTGCTAGTATCCTGCTAGGTTCCCTCCGGAATGAGCAGTTCTTC. Its translation: CSASILLGSLRNEQFF. This chain links TRBV20-1 with TRBJ2-1; no clear D gene. CDR1 is DFQATT and CDR2 is SNEGSKA in the germline V gene (reference sequence). The CDR3 sequence is 16 residues long. V gave up 3 bases and J gave up 7 bases, with 22 bases separating them.

This clonotype was found a few times. The chain employs TRBV11-2 and TRBJ2-1; no definite D call. Germline CDR1 and CDR2: SGHAT and FQNNGV. Trimming removed 7 bases from V and 5 bases from J, with 18 bases in between. The CDR3 contains 15 residues. CDR3 coding DNA: TGTGCCAGCACAAGGTCTAAGCTCCTGGACAATGAGCAGTTCTTC. Translated, it gives CASTRSKLLDNEQFF.

Ten or more counts support this clonotype. The CDR3 is CASSPQDRLNQPQHF. The CDR3 nucleotides read TGTGCCAGCAGCCCCCAGGACAGACTCAATCAGCCCCAGCATTTT. The chain is built from TRBV7-8 and TRBJ1-5, with D possibly TRBD1 on 6 matching bases. The V gene lost 5 bases and the J gene lost 3 bases, with 14 bases spanning the gap. CDR3 length: 15 amino acids. Germline V gene data show CDR1 as SGHVS and CDR2 as FQNEAQ.

This clonotype was observed at least ten times. The chain has TRBV25-1 and TRBJ1-2; D is uncertain. Germline lookup yields CDR1 MGHDK and CDR2 SYGVNS. V was shortened by 0 bases and J by 8 bases, with 7 bases between the two germline ends. The length of the CDR3 is 12 residues. CDR3 residues: CASSEYMEGYTF. DNA of the CDR3: TGTGCCAGCAGTGAATATATGGAGGGCTACACCTTC.

This clonotype was seen ten or more times. The chain carries TRBV19 and TRBJ2-2, with 7 bases aligning to TRBD1. After removal of 4 bases from V and 2 bases from J, the junction contained 7 bases not matched to a gene. Per the germline V gene, CDR1 is LNHDA and CDR2 is SQIVND (reference sequence). The CDR3 totals 16 residues. The CDR3 spells CASSTAGGFNTGELFF. The CDR3 DNA sequence: TGTGCCAGTAGTACGGCAGGGGGTTTTAACACCGGGGAGCTGTTTTTT.

Here the CDR3 DNA reads TGCGCCAGCAGCCAGCTTCGGACAGGCACAACTAATGAAAAACTGTTTTTT. As protein: CASSQLRTGTTNEKLFF. The chain combines TRBV4-1 with TRBJ1-4; 7 positions match TRBD1. Germline loops: CDR1 MGHRA, CDR2 YSYEKL. The V and J ends lost 3 bases and 0 bases, in that order; junction bases with no gene match: 7. There are 17 residues in the CDR3.

The chain couples TRBV20-1 to TRBJ2-2, with a weak D call TRBD1 (5 bases). The last part of the DNA fits TRBJ1-1 better; the J call may be wrong. The length of the CDR3 is 17 residues. The germline gives CDR1 DFQATT, CDR2 SNEGSKA (reference sequence). The CDR3 DNA reads TGCAGTGCTAACAGTGGGGCCGCCCACATCGGACGGAGGGGAGCTTTCTTT. Its translation: CSANSGAAHIGRRGAFF.

The chain recombines TRBV27 with TRBJ2-7; 8 nucleotides line up with TRBD1. Germline trimming cut 5 bases from V and 3 bases from J; bases unmatched to any gene: 9. Germline V gives CDR1 MNHEY, CDR2 SMNVEV (reference sequence). This CDR3 spans 15 amino acids. CDR3 sequence (DNA): TGTGCCAGCAGTCCCGGGACAGGTGATCACTACGAGCAGTACTTC. Translated, it gives CASSPGTGDHYEQYF.

Many counts were recorded for this clonotype. A clone one base away is much larger, so this may be a read error. The rearrangement uses TRBV5-8 and TRBJ2-7, with D possibly TRBD2 on 6 matching bases. Germline loops: CDR1 SGHTS, CDR2 YDEGEE. CDR3 length: 14 residues. Trimming pared 0 bases from V and 2 bases from J, leaving 9 bases between. CDR3: CASSLASATYEQYF. The DNA of the CDR3 is TGTGCCAGCAGCTTGGCTAGCGCTACCTACGAGCAGTACTTC.

This clonotype was counted only a few times. The junction and the germline gene differ at one end; a read error may be behind it. The chain combines TRBV20-1 with TRBJ1-2; TRBD1 is a possible D gene (6 bases). CDR3 length equals 11 residues. Per germline, CDR1 DFQATT and CDR2 SNEGSKA (reference sequence). Written as DNA, the CDR3 is TGCAGTGCTCACGTAGTACAGGGTTTGGCCTTC. Protein sequence: CSAHVVQGLAF.

The chain couples TRBV3-1 to TRBJ2-1, with TRBD1 identical over 9 bases. The CDR3 runs to 17 residues. V was pared by 2 bases and J by 6 bases, with 11 bases of the junction left unmatched. CDR1 and CDR2 (germline): LGHDT, YNNKEL (reference sequence). CDR3 amino acids: CASSQTSRDRACNEQFF. CDR3 sequence (DNA): TGTGCCAGCAGCCAAACCTCCCGGGACAGGGCTTGCAATGAGCAGTTCTTC.

Worth noting for this clonotype: The germline gene is not matched at one end of the junction; a read error may be the cause. The chain joins TRBV10-2 to TRBJ2-5; D might be TRBD2 (6 bases). CDR1 and CDR2 from the germline V gene are WSHSY and SAAADI. The CDR3 runs 15 residues. CDR3 sequence reads: CASSAPGPARETRHF. The CDR3 nucleotides are TGCGCCAGCAGTGCCCCGGGACCCGCACGGGAGACCCGGCACTTC.

As regards this clonotype: Relative to the germline gene, one junction end is altered; a read error may explain this. The genes are TRBV2 and TRBJ2-3; possible D gene TRBD2, 5 bases. This CDR3 is built from 17 residues. Per germline, CDR1 SNHLY and CDR2 FYNNEI. The CDR3 DNA follows: TGCGCCAGCAGTGGGTCGGGAACCTATGGGGATACAGATACGCAGTATTTT. Translating gives CASSGSGTYGDTDTQYF. Combining the CDR3 with reference TRBV2 and TRBJ2-3 gives the whole variable domain EPEVTQTPSHQVTQMGQEVILRCVPISNHLYFYWYRQILGQKVEFLVSFYNNEISEKSEIFDDQFSVERPDGSNFTLKIRSTKLEDSAMYFCASSGSGTYGDTDTQYFGPGTRLTVL.

The rearrangement links TRBV20-1 to TRBJ2-2; 8 nucleotides line up with TRBD2. The CDR3 consists of 13 residues. Unmatched junction bases numbered 1, after V lost 4 bases and J lost 3 bases. Germline CDR1 DFQATT, CDR2 SNEGSKA (reference sequence). The DNA for the CDR3 is TGCAGTGCTAATAGCGGGGACACCGGGGAGCTGTTTTTT. Amino acid sequence: CSANSGDTGELFF.